These 9 T cell receptor beta chains came from one sample sequenced in a study of blood T cell repertoires in COVID-19 (dated by TCRdb to the early 2020s). To prepare the library, the immunoSEQ multiplex PCR assay was applied. TCRdb re-hosts the immuneACCESS table, in-frame sequences only. Its copies lack some clones; in the studies checked, an unresolved V gene accounts for under half of them, and the cause for the rest is not known. The sample includes some 140,000 clones, with around 80% observed a single time. Of the sample, 3% to 4.5% is held by the ten largest clones. Sequencing was carried out using peripheral blood. Receptors were obtained from a man between 60 and 75 years old with acute or convalescent COVID-19.

This clone was counted a few times. The chain recombines TRBV10-3 with TRBJ1-4; D is perhaps TRBD1 (6 bases). V lost 2 bases to trimming and J lost 4 bases, with 8 bases between them. CDR1 and CDR2 from the germline V gene are ENHRY and SYGVKD. This CDR3 spans 14 amino acids. CDR3: CAISEGQRNEKLFF. The CDR3 DNA follows: TGTGCCATCAGTGAGGGACAGCGTAATGAAAAACTGTTTTTT.

The chain links TRBV27 to TRBJ2-5; 7 positions agree with TRBD2. In germline, CDR1 is MNHEY, CDR2 SMNVEV (reference sequence). This CDR3 contains 13 residues. Trimming removed 4 bases from V and 5 bases from J; junction bases left unmatched: 4. Here the CDR3 reads CASSSPGRETQYF. In nucleotides, the CDR3 is TGTGCCAGCAGTTCCCCCGGGAGGGAGACCCAGTACTTC.

The J gene is TRBJ2-2, the V gene TRBV15; the match to TRBD1 covers 9 bases. Germline CDR1 LNHNV, CDR2 YYDKDF (reference sequence). After removal of 3 bases from V and 7 bases from J, the junction contained 9 bases not matched to a gene. The CDR3 contains 16 residues. In nucleotides, the CDR3 is TGTGCCACCAGCAGCCCTAGGGACAGGGTGAGCGGGGAGCTGTTTTTT. This codes for CATSSPRDRVSGELFF.

The chain links TRBV4-2 to TRBJ1-6; D is undetermined. This CDR3 contains 14 residues. The germline CDR1 and CDR2 sequences are LGHNA and YNFKEQ. The V and J ends lost 3 bases and 10 bases respectively, with 13 bases between them. CDR3 nucleotide sequence: TGTGCCAGCAGCCAGGGCGAGGGAGACTCACCCCTCCACTTT. Encoded protein: CASSQGEGDSPLHF.

This rearrangement joins TRBV6-5 to TRBJ2-7; D possibly corresponds to TRBD1 (7 bases). V was cut by 7 bases and J by 3 bases, with 16 bases left in between. There are 14 residues in the CDR3. CDR1 MNHEY and CDR2 SVGAGI come from the germline V gene. For the CDR3, the DNA is TGTGCCAGCACGCGGGGACAGCAGAGCTACGAGCAGTACTTC. Its protein is CASTRGQQSYEQYF.

The rearrangement joins TRBV11-2 to TRBJ2-5; the match to TRBD2 covers 8 bases. This CDR3 has 16 amino acids. Germline CDR1 is SGHAT and CDR2 is FQNNGV. The ends lost 7 bases at V and 1 base at J; junction bases unmatched: 11. In nucleotides, the CDR3 is TGTGCCAGCACCCTCCACGGAGCGGGAGCCCAAGAGACCCAGTACTTC. Protein: CASTLHGAGAQETQYF.

The CDR3 nucleotides are TGCGCCAGCAGCTCGGACACAAAGGGGGAAAAACTGTTTTTT. This codes for CASSSDTKGEKLFF. The chain recombines TRBV5-1 with TRBJ1-4; TRBD1 might be the D (5 bases). The ends were cut back, 3 bases at V and 8 bases at J, with 14 bases in the middle. This CDR3 region has 14 residues. Germline V lookup: CDR1 SGHRS, CDR2 YFSETQ.

The chain has TRBV9 and TRBJ2-1; 7 nucleotides align to TRBD2. The CDR3 totals 15 residues. V dropped 0 bases and J dropped 7; count of bases not matched to a gene: 7. Germline CDR1 is SGDLS and CDR2 is YYNGEE. The CDR3 nucleotides are TGTGCCAGCAGCGTAGGCGCCTTCGGGGGGAATGAGCAGTTCTTC. It is translated as CASSVGAFGGNEQFF.

The chain uses TRBV2 and TRBJ1-4; D gene unclear. V was cut by 4 bases and J by 7 bases, with 13 bases left in between. The germline gives CDR1 SNHLY, CDR2 FYNNEI. The CDR3 sequence is 14 residues long. CDR3 sequence: CASSVGRGFEKLFF. The CDR3 nucleotides read TGTGCCAGCAGTGTAGGCAGAGGGTTTGAAAAACTGTTTTTT.